This T cell receptor beta chain was sequenced in a study of blood T cell repertoires in COVID-19. Study at large: Whether acute or convalescent, the COVID-19 samples came from the United States, Italy and Spain.

This CDR3 contains 16 residues. CDR1 and CDR2 (germline): SGHRS, YFSETQ. V trimming: 2 bases; J trimming: 3 bases; junction bases outside the gene matches: 7. As handled by the study authors: Estimation of nucleated cell counts relied on the amplification of reference gene primers. Assay: immunoSEQ multiplex PCR; the TCRdb copy retains only in-frame clones and omits some. V, J and clone size are taken as reported in that table, and D and trimming were inferred from the DNA itself. The repertoire includes about 400,000 clones, 80% to 90% of them detected once, and about 1.9% sits in the top ten. Cohorts were based on clinical histories the participants reported.

This chain joins TRBV5-1 and TRBJ1-2, with 10 positions matching TRBD1. The sequence came from a man in his forties in a cohort exposed to, infected with or recovered from COVID-19 (not recorded which). The specimen sequenced was PBMCs or T cells enriched from blood (not recorded which). The CDR3 loop is CASSFDLGQGYYGYTF. In nucleotides, the CDR3 is TGCGCCAGCAGCTTCGACCTGGGACAGGGGTACTATGGCTACACCTTC.